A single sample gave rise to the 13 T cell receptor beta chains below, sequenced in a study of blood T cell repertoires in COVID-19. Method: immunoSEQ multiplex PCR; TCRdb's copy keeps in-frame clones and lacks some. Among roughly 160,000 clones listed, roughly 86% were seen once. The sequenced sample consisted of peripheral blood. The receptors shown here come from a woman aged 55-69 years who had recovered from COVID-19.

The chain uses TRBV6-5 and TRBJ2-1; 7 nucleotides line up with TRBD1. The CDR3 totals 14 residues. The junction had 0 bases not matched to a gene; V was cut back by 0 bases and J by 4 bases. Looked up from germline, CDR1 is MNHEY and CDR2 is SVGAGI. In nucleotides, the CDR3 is TGTGCCAGCAGTTACTCGACAGGGTACAATGAGCAGTTCTTC. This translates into CASSYSTGYNEQFF.

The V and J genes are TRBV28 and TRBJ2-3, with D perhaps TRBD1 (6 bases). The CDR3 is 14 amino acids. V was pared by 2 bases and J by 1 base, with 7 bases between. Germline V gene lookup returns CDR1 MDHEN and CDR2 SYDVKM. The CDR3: CASSLEGGTDTQYF. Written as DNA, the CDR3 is TGTGCCAGCAGTTTAGAGGGGGGCACAGATACGCAGTATTTT.

The chain's CDR3 is CASSPPQARTEAFF. For the CDR3, the DNA is TGTGCCAGCAGCCCCCCACAGGCCAGAACTGAAGCTTTCTTT. The genes are TRBV3-1 (or the pseudogene TRBV3-2) and TRBJ1-1; maybe TRBD1 (5 bases). Germline V CDR1 and CDR2: LGHDT, YNNKEL (reference sequence). This CDR3 comprises 14 residues. Between the trimmed V and J ends, which lost 4 bases and 5 bases, there was a span of 14 bases.

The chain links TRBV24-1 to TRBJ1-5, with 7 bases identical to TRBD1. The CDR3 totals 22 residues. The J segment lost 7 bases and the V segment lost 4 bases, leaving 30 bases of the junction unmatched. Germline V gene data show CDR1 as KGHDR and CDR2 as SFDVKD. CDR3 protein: CATSDSSPPARGSQEVPQPQHF. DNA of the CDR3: TGTGCCACCAGTGACTCAAGTCCCCCGGCCAGGGGGTCCCAAGAGGTACCCCAGCCCCAGCATTTT.

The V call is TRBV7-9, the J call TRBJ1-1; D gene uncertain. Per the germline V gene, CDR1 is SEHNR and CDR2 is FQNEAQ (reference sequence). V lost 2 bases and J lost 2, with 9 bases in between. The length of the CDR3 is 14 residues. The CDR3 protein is CASSLLGDNTEAFF. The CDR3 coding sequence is TGTGCCAGCAGCTTACTAGGAGACAACACTGAAGCTTTCTTT.

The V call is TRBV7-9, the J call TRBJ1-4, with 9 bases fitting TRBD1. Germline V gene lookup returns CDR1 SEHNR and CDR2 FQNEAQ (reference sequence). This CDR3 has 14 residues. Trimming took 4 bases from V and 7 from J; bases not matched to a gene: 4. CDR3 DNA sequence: TGTGCCAGCAGCTCCCCGGGACAGGGTGAAAAACTGTTTTTT. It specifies CASSSPGQGEKLFF.

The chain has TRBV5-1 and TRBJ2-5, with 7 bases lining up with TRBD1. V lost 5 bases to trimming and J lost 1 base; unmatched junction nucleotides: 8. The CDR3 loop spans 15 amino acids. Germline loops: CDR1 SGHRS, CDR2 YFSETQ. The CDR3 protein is CASSSQTGPQETQYF. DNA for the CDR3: TGCGCCAGCAGTAGTCAGACAGGGCCCCAAGAGACCCAGTACTTC.

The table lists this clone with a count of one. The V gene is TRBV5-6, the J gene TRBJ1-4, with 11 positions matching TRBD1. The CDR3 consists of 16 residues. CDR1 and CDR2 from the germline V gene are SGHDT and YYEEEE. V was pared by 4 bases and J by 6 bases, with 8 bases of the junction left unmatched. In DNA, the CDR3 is TGTGCCAGCAGCGTCCTCCCGGGACAGGGGGATGAAAAACTGTTTTTT. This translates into CASSVLPGQGDEKLFF.

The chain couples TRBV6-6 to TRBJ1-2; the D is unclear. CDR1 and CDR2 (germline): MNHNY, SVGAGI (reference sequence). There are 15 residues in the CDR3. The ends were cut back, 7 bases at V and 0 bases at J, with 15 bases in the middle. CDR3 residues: CASKVSQVANYGYTF. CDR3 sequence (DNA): TGTGCCAGCAAGGTATCCCAGGTAGCTAACTATGGCTACACCTTC.

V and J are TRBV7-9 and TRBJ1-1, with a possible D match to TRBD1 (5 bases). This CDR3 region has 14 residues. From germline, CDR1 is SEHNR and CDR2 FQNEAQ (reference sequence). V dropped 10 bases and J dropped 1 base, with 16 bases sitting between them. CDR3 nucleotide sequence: TGTGCCACCGACTCAGGGTCTAGGAACACTGAAGCTTTCTTT. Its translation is CATDSGSRNTEAFF. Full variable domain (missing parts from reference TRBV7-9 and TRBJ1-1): DTGVSQNPRHKITKRGQNVTFRCDPISEHNRLYWYRQTLGQGPEFLTYFQNEAQLEKSRLLSDRFSAERPKGSFSTLEIQRTEQGDSAMYLCATDSGSRNTEAFFGQGTRLTVV.

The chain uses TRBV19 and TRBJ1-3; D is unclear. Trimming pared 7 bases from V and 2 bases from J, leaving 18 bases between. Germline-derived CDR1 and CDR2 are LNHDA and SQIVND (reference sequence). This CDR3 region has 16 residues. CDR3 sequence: CASTTNFGGAGNTIYF. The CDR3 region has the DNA TGTGCCAGTACCACTAACTTCGGCGGGGCTGGAAACACCATATATTTT.

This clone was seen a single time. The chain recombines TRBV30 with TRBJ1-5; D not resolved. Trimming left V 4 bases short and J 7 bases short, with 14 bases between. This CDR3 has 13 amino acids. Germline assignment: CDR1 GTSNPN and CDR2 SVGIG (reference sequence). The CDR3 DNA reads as TGTGCCTGGAATTTTGAGGAAGGACAGCCCCAGCATTTT. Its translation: CAWNFEEGQPQHF.

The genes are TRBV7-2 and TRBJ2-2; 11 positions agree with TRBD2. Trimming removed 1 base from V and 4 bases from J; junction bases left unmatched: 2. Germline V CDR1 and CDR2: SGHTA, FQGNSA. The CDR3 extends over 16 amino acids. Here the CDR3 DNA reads TGTGCCAGCAGCTTAGGGACTAGCGGGTTCACCGGGGAGCTGTTTTTT. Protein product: CASSLGTSGFTGELFF.